The sample holds many counts of the clone carrying this T cell receptor (beta chain). What it binds is not known. The data derive from a study of regulatory T cells in long-lasting Graves disease. Researchers made TCR beta libraries by using iRepertoire HTBI primers and running Arm-PCR on CDR3 regions. TCRdb reprocessed the multiplex PCR reads via MiXCR and lists one record per CDR3 protein. Altogether 350,000 to 400,000 distinct CDR3 sequences are present, roughly a sixth being singletons, with the ten largest covering about a fifth. From germline, CDR1 is SGHDT and CDR2 YYEEEE. Trimming at V came to 0 bases and at J to 3 bases, leaving 4 bases not matched to a gene. The CDR3 runs to 16 residues. Study conclusions and caveats: Whereas 966 public clonotypes were shared by new patients, persistent patients shared more, at about 2,500. Persistent disease favored TRBV28, TRBJ1-2 and TRBJ2-5. Relative to newly diagnosed Graves' patients, persistent ones had lower TCR diversity.

The time point denotes: newly diagnosed GD, antithyroid drugs for less than 3 months. PBMC-extracted RNA yielded the TCR library. The sample in question was peripheral blood mononuclear cells (PBMCs), obtained at new diagnosis, from a patient treated with antithyroid drugs. This TCR derives from a female donor with Graves disease. The V gene is TRBV5-6, the J gene TRBJ2-1; 9 positions match TRBD1. Here the CDR3 reads CASSLGGDRVYNEQFF. The CDR3 DNA reads TGTGCCAGCAGCTTGGGGGGGGACAGGGTCTACAATGAGCAGTTCTTC.